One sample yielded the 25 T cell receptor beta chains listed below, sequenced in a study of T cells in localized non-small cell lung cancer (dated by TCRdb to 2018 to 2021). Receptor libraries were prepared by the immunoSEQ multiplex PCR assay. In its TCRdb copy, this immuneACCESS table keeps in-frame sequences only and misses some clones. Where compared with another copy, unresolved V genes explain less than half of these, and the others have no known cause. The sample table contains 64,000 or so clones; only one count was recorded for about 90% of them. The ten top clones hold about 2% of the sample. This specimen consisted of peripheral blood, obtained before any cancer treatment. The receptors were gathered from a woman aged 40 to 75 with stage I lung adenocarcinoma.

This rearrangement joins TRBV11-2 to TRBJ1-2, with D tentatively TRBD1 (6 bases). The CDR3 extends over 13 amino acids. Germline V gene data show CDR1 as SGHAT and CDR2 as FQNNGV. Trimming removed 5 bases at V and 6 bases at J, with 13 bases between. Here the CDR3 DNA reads TGTGCCAGCAGCGAGGCGCAGGGGAATGGCTACACCTTC. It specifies CASSEAQGNGYTF.

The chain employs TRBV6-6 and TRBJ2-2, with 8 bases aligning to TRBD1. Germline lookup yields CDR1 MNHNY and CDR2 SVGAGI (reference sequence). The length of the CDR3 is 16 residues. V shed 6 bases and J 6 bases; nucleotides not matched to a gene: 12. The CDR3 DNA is TGTGCCAGCAGCAGCGACAGGGGTGGTTGGCCCGGGGAGCTGTTTTTT. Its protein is CASSSDRGGWPGELFF.

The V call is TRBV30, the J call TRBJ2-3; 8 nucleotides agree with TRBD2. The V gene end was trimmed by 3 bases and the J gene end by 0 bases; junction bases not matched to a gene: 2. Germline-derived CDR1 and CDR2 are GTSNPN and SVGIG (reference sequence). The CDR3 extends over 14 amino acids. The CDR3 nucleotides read TGTGCCTGGAGGCTAGCGGGTAGCACAGATACGCAGTATTTT. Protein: CAWRLAGSTDTQYF.

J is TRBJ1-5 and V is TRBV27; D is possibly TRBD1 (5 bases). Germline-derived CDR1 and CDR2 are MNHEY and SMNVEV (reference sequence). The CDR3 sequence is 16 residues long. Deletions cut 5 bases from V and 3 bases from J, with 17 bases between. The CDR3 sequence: CASSPQPQGLNQPQHF. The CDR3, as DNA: TGTGCCAGCAGTCCACAACCTCAGGGACTCAATCAGCCCCAGCATTTT.

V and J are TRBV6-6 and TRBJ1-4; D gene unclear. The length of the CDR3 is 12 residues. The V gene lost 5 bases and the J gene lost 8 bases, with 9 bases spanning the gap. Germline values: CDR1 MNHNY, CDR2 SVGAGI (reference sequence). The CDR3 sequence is CASSAGSEKLFF. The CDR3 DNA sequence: TGTGCCAGCAGTGCGGGGTCCGAAAAACTGTTTTTT.

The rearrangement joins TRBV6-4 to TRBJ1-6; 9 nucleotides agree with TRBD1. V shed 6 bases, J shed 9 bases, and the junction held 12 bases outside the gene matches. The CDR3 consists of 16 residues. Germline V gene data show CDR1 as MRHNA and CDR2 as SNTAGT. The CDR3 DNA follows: TGTGCCAGCAGACCCCAGGGACAGGGAGAGGGTTCACCCCTCCACTTT. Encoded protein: CASRPQGQGEGSPLHF.

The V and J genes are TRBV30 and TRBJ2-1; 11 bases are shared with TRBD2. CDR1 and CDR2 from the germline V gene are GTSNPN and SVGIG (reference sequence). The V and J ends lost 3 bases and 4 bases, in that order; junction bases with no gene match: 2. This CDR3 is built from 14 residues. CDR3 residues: CAWRGLAAYNEQFF. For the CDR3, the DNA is TGTGCCTGGAGGGGACTAGCGGCTTACAATGAGCAGTTCTTC.

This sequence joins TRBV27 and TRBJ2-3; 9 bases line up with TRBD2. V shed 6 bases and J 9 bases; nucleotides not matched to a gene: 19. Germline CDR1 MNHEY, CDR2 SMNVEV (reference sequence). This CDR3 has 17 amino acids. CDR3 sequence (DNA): TGTGCCAGCAGCTTCCTCCCCCGGGCGGGGGGGGAAGGGACGCAGTATTTT. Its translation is CASSFLPRAGGEGTQYF.

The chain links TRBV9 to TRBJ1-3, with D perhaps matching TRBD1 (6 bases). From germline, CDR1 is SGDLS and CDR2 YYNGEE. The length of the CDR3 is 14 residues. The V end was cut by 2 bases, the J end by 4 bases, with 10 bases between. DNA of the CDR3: TGTGCCAGCAGCGTTTCAGGGACAGGAAACACCATATATTTT. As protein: CASSVSGTGNTIYF.

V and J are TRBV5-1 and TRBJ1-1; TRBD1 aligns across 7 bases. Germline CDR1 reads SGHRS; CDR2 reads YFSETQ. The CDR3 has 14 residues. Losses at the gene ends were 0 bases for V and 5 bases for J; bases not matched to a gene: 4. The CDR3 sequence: CASSLVQGGTEAFF. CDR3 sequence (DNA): TGCGCCAGCAGCTTGGTGCAGGGGGGGACTGAAGCTTTCTTT. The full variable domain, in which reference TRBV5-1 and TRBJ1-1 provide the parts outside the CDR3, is KAGVTQTPRYLIKTRGQQVTLSCSPISGHRSVSWYQQTPGQGLQFLFEYFSETQRNKGNFPGRFSGRQFSNSRSEMNVSTLELGDSALYLCASSLVQGGTEAFFGQGTRLTVV.

In DNA form, the CDR3 reads TGCAGCGTTGGACAGGGGGACGCTAACTATGGCTACACCTTC. Amino acid sequence: CSVGQGDANYGYTF. The rearrangement joins TRBV29-1 to TRBJ1-2; 9 bases agree with TRBD1. The CDR3 spans 14 residues. From germline, CDR1 is SQVTM and CDR2 ANQGSEA. The junction had 3 bases not matched to a gene; V was cut back by 4 bases and J by 0 bases. The variable domain in full, completed from reference TRBV29-1 and TRBJ1-2, reads SAVISQKPSRDICQRGTSLTIQCQVDSQVTMMFWYRQQPGQSLTLIATANQGSEATYESGFVIDKFPISRPNLTFSTLTVSNMSPEDSSIYLCSVGQGDANYGYTFGSGTRLTVV.

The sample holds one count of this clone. CDR3 protein: CASSVGEGGYGYTF. As DNA, the CDR3 is TGTGCCAGCAGCGTAGGTGAAGGGGGCTATGGCTACACCTTC. J is TRBJ1-2 and V is TRBV9; D is possibly TRBD1 (6 bases). The CDR3 is 14 residues long. Germline CDR1 reads SGDLS; CDR2 reads YYNGEE. V shed 0 bases and J shed 4 bases, with 10 bases lying between them. Together with reference TRBV9 and TRBJ1-2, the CDR3 gives the full variable domain: DSGVTQTPKHLITATGQRVTLRCSPRSGDLSVYWYQQSLDQGLQFLIQYYNGEERAKGNILERFSAQQFPDLHSELNLSSLELGDSALYFCASSVGEGGYGYTFGSGTRLTVV.

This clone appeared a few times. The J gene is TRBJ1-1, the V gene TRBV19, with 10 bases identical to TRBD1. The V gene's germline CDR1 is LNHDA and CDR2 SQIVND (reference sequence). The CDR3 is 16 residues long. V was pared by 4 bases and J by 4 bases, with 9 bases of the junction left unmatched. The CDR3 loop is CASSTTGTGVLTEAFF. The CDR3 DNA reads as TGTGCCAGTAGTACAACCGGGACAGGGGTCCTCACTGAAGCTTTCTTT.

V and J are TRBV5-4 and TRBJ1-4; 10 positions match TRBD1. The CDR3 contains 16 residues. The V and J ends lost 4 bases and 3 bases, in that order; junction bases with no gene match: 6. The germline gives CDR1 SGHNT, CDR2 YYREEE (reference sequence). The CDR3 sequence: CASSPWDRGPNEKLFF. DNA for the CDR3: TGTGCCAGCAGCCCATGGGACAGGGGCCCTAATGAAAAACTGTTTTTT.

CDR3 in amino acids: CATLGGETQYF. The CDR3 region has the DNA TGTGCCACCCTGGGAGGAGAGACCCAGTACTTC. The rearrangement uses TRBV2 and TRBJ2-5; tentative D call: TRBD2 (6 bases). This CDR3 is built from 11 residues. The germline gives CDR1 SNHLY, CDR2 FYNNEI. Trimming took off 10 bases at V and 4 bases at J, with 10 bases between the two ends. The variable domain in full, completed from reference TRBV2 and TRBJ2-5, reads EPEVTQTPSHQVTQMGQEVILRCVPISNHLYFYWYRQILGQKVEFLVSFYNNEISEKSEIFDDQFSVERPDGSNFTLKIRSTKLEDSAMYFCATLGGETQYFGPGTRLLVL.

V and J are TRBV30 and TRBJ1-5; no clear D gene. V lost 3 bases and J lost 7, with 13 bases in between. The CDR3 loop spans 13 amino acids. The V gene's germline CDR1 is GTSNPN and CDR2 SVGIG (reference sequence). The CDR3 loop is CAWSRAHEQPQHF. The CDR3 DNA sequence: TGTGCCTGGAGCCGGGCCCACGAGCAGCCCCAGCATTTT.

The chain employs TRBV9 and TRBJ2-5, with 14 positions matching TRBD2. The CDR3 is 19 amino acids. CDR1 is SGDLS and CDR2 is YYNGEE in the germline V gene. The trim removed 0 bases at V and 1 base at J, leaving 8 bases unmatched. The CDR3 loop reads CASSVVGTSGSPLQETQYF. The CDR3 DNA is TGTGCCAGCAGCGTAGTGGGGACTAGCGGGAGTCCTCTCCAAGAGACCCAGTACTTC.

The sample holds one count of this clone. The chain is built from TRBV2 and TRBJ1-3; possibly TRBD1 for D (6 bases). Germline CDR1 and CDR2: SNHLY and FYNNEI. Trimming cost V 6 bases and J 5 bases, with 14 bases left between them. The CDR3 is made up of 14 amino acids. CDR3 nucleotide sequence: TGTGCCAGCAGGAGGGGGGACCCGAGAAACACCATATATTTT. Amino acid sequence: CASRRGDPRNTIYF.

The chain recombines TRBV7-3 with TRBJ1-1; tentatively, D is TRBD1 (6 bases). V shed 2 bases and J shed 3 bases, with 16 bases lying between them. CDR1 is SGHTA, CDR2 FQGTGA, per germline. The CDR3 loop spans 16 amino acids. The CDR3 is CASSLDRDTFYTEAFF. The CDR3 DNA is TGTGCCAGCAGCTTAGACCGGGACACGTTCTACACTGAAGCTTTCTTT.

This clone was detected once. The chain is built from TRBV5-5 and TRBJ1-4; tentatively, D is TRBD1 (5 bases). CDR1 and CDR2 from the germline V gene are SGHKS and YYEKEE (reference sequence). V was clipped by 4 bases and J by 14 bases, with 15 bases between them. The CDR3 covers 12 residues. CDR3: CASSGSRDKLFF. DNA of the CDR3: TGTGCCAGCAGCGGATCCAGGGATAAGCTGTTTTTT.

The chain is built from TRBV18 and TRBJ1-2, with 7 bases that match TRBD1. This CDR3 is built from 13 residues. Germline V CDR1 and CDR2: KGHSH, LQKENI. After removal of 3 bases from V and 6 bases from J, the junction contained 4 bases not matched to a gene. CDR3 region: CASSPTGDNGYTF. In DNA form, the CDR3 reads TGTGCCAGCTCACCTACAGGGGACAATGGCTACACCTTC.

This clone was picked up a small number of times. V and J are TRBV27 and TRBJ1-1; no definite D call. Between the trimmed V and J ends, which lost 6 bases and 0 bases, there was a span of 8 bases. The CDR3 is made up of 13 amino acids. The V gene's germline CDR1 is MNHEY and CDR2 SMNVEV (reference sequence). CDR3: CASSPTVNTEAFF. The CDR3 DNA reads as TGTGCCAGCAGCCCTACAGTGAACACTGAAGCTTTCTTT.

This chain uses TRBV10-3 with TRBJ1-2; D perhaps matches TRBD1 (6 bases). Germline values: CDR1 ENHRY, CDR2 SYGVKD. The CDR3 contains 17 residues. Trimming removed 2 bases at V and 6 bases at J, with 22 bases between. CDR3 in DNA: TGTGCCATCAGTGAGCCGCTGTCGTCCGGGGGCCGCGATGGCTACACCTTC. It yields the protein CAISEPLSSGGRDGYTF.

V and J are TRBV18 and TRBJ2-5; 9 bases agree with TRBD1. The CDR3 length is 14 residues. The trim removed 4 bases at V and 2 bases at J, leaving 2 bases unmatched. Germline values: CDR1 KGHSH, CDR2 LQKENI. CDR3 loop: CASSRDRAQETQYF. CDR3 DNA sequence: TGTGCCAGCTCACGGGACAGGGCTCAAGAGACCCAGTACTTC.

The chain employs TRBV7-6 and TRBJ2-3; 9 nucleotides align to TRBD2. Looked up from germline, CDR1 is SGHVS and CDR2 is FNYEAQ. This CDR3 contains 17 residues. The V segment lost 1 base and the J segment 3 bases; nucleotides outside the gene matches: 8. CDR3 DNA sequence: TGTGCCAGCAGCTTAGTGCCTAGCGGGGTGGGAACAGATACGCAGTATTTT. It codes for CASSLVPSGVGTDTQYF.